This T cell receptor beta chain appears in the sequencing data of a study of blood T cell repertoires in COVID-19. This table comes from immunoSEQ multiplex PCR, and its TCRdb copy is limited to in-frame clones, with some not included. The sample records 290,000 or so clones, about 89% being singletons. Everyone who took part was roughly 18 to 89 years old, and they came from 24 US areas. V lost 4 bases to trimming and J lost 7 bases, with 18 bases between them. Germline-derived CDR1 and CDR2 are SGHRS and YFSETQ. CDR3 length: 15 residues. The sequence came from a woman between 18 and 29 years old who had recovered from COVID-19. What was sequenced was PBMCs or T cells enriched from blood (not recorded which). The chain joins TRBV5-1 to TRBJ2-1; perhaps TRBD2 as D (6 bases). The CDR3 region is CASSGGWGGKNEQFF. In DNA, the CDR3 is TGCGCCAGCAGCGGGGGTTGGGGAGGAAAGAATGAGCAGTTCTTC.